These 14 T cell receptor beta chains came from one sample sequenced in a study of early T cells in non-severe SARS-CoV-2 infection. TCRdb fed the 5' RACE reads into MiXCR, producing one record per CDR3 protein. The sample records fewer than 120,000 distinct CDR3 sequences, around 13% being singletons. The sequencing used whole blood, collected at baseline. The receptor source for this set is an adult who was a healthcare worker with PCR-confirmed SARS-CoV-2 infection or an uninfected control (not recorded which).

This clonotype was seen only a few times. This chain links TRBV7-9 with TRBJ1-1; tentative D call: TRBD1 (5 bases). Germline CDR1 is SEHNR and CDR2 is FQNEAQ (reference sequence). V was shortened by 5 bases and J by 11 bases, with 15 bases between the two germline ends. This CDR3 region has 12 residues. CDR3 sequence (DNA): TGTGCCAGCAGCCGGGACGGACCCGGGGCTTTCTTT. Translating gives CASSRDGPGAFF.

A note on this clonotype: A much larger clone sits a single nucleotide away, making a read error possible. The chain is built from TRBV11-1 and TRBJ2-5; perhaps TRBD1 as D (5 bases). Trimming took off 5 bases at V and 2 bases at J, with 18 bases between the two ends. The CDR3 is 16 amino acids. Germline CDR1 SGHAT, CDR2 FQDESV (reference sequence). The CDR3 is CASSAGAGDFQETQYF. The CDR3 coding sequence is TGTGCCAGCAGCGCTGGGGCAGGCGACTTTCAAGAGACCCAGTACTTC.

Here the CDR3 DNA reads TGCAGTGCTAACCCCGGTGACTACGAGCAGTACTTC. Translating it yields CSANPGDYEQYF. The chain has TRBV20-1 and TRBJ2-7; D call uncertain. Germline V gives CDR1 DFQATT, CDR2 SNEGSKA (reference sequence). The CDR3 has 12 residues. V was cut by 4 bases and J by 3 bases, with 10 bases left in between.

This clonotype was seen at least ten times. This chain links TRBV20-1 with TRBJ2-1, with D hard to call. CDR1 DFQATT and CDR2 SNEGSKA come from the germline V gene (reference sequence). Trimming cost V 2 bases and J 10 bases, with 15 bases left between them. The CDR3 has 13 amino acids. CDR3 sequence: CSARRSRMDEQFF. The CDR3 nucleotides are TGCAGTGCTAGAAGGTCCAGGATGGACGAGCAGTTCTTC.

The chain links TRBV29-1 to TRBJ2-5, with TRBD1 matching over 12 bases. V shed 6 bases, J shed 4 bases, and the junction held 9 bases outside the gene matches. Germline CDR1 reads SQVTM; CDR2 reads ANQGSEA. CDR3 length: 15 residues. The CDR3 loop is CSVAGQGAVRETQYF. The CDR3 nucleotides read TGCAGCGTCGCGGGACAGGGGGCGGTGAGAGAGACCCAGTACTTC. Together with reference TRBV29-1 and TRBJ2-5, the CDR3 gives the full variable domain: SAVISQKPSRDICQRGTSLTIQCQVDSQVTMMFWYRQQPGQSLTLIATANQGSEATYESGFVIDKFPISRPNLTFSTLTVSNMSPEDSSIYLCSVAGQGAVRETQYFGPGTRLLVL.

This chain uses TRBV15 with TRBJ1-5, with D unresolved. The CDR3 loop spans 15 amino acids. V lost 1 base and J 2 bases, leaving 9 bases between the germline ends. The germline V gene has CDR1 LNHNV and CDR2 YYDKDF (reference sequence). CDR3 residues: CATSRVSRGNQPQHF. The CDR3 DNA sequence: TGTGCCACCAGCAGAGTAAGTCGGGGCAATCAGCCCCAGCATTTT.

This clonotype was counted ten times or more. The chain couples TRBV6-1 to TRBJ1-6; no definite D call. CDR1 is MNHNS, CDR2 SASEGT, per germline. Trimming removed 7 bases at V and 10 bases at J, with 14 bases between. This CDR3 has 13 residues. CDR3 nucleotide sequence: TGTGCCAGCATGGGCATGGTAGGCTCACCCCTCCACTTT. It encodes CASMGMVGSPLHF.

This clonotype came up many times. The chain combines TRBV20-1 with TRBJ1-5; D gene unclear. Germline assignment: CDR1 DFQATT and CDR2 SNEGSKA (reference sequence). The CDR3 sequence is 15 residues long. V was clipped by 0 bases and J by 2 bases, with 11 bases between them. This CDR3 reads CSAREISGGNQPQHF. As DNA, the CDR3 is TGCAGTGCTAGAGAAATCAGCGGGGGCAATCAGCCCCAGCATTTT.

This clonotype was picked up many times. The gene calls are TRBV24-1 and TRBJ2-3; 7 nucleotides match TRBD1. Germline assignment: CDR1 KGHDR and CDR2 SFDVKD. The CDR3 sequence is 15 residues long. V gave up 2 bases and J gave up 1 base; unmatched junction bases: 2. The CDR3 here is CATSDWDRRTDTQYF. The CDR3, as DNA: TGTGCCACCAGTGATTGGGACAGACGCACAGATACGCAGTATTTT.

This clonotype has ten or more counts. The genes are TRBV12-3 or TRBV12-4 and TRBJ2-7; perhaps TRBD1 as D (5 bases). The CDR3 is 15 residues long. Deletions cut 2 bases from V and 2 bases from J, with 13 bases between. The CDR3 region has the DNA TGTGCCAGCAGTTTAAAAGCAGGGATAACCTACGAGCAGTACTTC. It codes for CASSLKAGITYEQYF.

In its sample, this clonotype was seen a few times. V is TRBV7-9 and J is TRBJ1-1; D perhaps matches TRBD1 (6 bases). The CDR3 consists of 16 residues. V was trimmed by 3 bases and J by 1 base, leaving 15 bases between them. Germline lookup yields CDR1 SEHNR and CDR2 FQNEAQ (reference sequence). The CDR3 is CASSFYPTGKNTEAFF. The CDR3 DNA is TGTGCCAGCAGCTTCTACCCCACAGGGAAGAACACTGAAGCTTTCTTT.

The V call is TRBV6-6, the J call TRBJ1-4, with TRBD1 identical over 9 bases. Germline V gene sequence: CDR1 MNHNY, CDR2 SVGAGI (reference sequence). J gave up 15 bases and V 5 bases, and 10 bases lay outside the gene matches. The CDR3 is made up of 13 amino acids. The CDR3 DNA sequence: TGTGCCAGCAGTACCGGACAGGGGACTCTGGTGTTTTTT. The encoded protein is CASSTGQGTLVFF.

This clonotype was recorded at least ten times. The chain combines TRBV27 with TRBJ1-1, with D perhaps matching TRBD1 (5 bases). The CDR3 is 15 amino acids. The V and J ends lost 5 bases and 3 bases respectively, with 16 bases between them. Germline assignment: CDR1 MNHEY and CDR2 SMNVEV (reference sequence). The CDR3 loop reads CASSPWGSGHTEAFF. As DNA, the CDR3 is TGTGCCAGCAGTCCTTGGGGGTCGGGCCACACTGAAGCTTTCTTT.

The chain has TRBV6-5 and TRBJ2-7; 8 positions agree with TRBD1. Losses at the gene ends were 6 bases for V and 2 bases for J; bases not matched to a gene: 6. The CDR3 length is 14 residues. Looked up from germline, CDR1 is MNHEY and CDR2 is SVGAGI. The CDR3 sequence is CASRDRDIPYEQYF. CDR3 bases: TGTGCCAGCAGGGACAGGGATATACCCTACGAGCAGTACTTC.